Listed below are T cell receptor beta chains from one sample, sequenced in a study of shared clonotypes between healthy human individuals. TCRdb's table, derived via immunoSEQ multiplex PCR, lists solely in-frame clones and lacks some. The sample lists approximately 2,000,000 clones, about 93% occurring once. What was sequenced was naive CD8+ T cells from PBMCs. Every receptor here comes from a man between 18 and 35 years old in good health. Some clones in this sample may be carry-over from other donors' samples. The CDR3 runs from the conserved cysteine through the conserved F or W. A D gene is named only where the DNA matches it firmly. Size values are once, few and many counts, or a class for expanded clones, and some rows have none.

TRBV7-9	.	TRBJ2-1	.	TGTGCCAGCAGCCCCTACGAGGTCAATGAGCAGTTCTTC	CASSPYEVNEQFF
TRBV27	.	TRBJ1-1	.	TGTGCCAGCAGTTCGCGGCGATTGGGGACTGAAGCTTTCTTT	CASSSRRLGTEAFF
TRBV4-1	.	TRBJ1-1	.	TGCGCCAGCAGCCAAGTCGGGATGAACACTGAAGCTTTCTTT	CASSQVGMNTEAFF
TRBV29-1	.	TRBJ2-2	.	TGCAGCGTTGAAGCCCCCTCGAGTACCGGGGAGCTGTTTTTT	CSVEAPSSTGELFF
TRBV5-5	once	TRBJ1-1	.	TGTGCCAGCAGCTTGGCGCGGGGTGTGAACACTGAAGCTTTCTTT	CASSLARGVNTEAFF
TRBV9	.	TRBJ2-7	.	TGTGCCAGCAGCGTAGCTACGGGGCCAACCTACGAGCAGTACTTC	CASSVATGPTYEQYF
TRBV27	.	TRBJ1-3	.	TGTGCCAGCAGTTTATCGACAGGAGGGCTAAACACCATATATTTT	CASSLSTGGLNTIYF
TRBV29-1	.	TRBJ2-7	TRBD1	TGCAGCGTTGAAGATGGTTCGGGCCGGGACAGCCCCTACGAGCAGTACTTC	CSVEDGSGRDSPYEQYF
TRBV6-5	.	TRBJ2-7	.	TGTGCCAGCAGTTACTCGCGGGAGCAGTACTTC	CASSYSREQYF
TRBV10-3	.	TRBJ2-7	.	TGTGCCATCAGCCAGGGGAGCTACTACGAGCAGTACTTC	CAISQGSYYEQYF
TRBV27	.	TRBJ1-5	TRBD1	TGTGCCAGCAGTTCAGGGGGGGGTTATAGCAATCAGCCCCAGCATTTT	CASSSGGGYSNQPQHF
TRBV19	.	TRBJ2-7	.	TGTGCCAGTAGTATGGGTGGGGGCATGGACGAAGGCGAGCAGTACTTC	CASSMGGGMDEGEQYF
TRBV6-1	.	TRBJ2-7	.	TGTGCCAGCAGGCGTTACTGGGTGGAGCAGTACTTC	CASRRYWVEQYF
TRBV19	.	TRBJ1-4	TRBD1	TGTGCCAGTAGTTCCAGGACAGGGGTTAATGAAAAACTGTTTTTT	CASSSRTGVNEKLFF
TRBV9	.	TRBJ2-7	TRBD1	TGTGCCAGCAGCGTAGGTGGGACAGGGTCCTACGAGCAGTACTTC	CASSVGGTGSYEQYF
TRBV25-1	.	TRBJ2-3	.	TGTGCCAGCAGTGAATCGGGCAGGTATACAGATACGCAGTATTTT	CASSESGRYTDTQYF
TRBV5-1	.	TRBJ2-7	.	TGCGCCAGCAGCTTGGCATCCGGGACCCGAAGTTTCCCAACCTACGAGCAGTACTTC	CASSLASGTRSFPTYEQYF
TRBV29-1	.	TRBJ2-7	.	TGCAGCGTTGCCGGAAGGAGCTCCTACGAGCAGTACTTC	CSVAGRSSYEQYF
TRBV4-1	.	TRBJ2-1	TRBD2	TGCGCCAGCATGGGGACTAGCGGGAATGAGCAGTTCTTC	CASMGTSGNEQFF
TRBV20-1	once	TRBJ2-7	.	TGCAGTGCTAGAGAAGTTAACGAGCAGTACTTC	CSAREVNEQYF
TRBV6-5	.	TRBJ2-3	TRBD2	TGTGCCAGCGGAATCCCGGGAGGATTAGATACGCAGTATTTT	CASGIPGGLDTQYF
TRBV27	.	TRBJ2-7	.	TGTGCCAGCAGTTTATCTACCTACTCCTACGAGCAGTACTTC	CASSLSTYSYEQYF
TRBV27	.	TRBJ2-1	TRBD2	TGTGCCAGCAGTTTTAGACTAGCGGGAGTTCCCGATGAGCAGTTCTTC	CASSFRLAGVPDEQFF
TRBV7-3	.	TRBJ1-3	TRBD1	TGTGCCAGCAGCCCCACCGCGACAGGGTCCGGAAACACCATATATTTT	CASSPTATGSGNTIYF
TRBV11-3	once	TRBJ2-2	.	TGTGCCAGCAGCCCCCGGACCGGGGAGCTGTTTTTT	CASSPRTGELFF
TRBV13	.	TRBJ2-7	.	TGTGCCAGCAGCTCGGGGACTCCGTCGGGATCCTACGAGCAGTACTTC	CASSSGTPSGSYEQYF
TRBV11-2	once	TRBJ1-4	.	TGTGCCAGCAGAGGTGGACGGACGGGGATTAATGAAAAACTGTTTTTT	CASRGGRTGINEKLFF
TRBV27	.	TRBJ1-1	.	TGTGCCAGCAGTGCAACCCTTGACATGAACACTGAAGCTTTCTTT	CASSATLDMNTEAFF
TRBV21-1	.	TRBJ2-3	.	TGTGCCAGCAGCAAAGTATTCGCGGGTCGACTCTCTAGCACAGATACGCAGTATTTT	CASSKVFAGRLSSTDTQYF
TRBV9	once	TRBJ1-1	.	TGTGCCAGCAGCGGAGCCCCATCGTGGGGGGCTCTCCTGGGAATGGGCACTGAAGCTTTCTTT	CASSGAPSWGALLGMGTEAFF
TRBV13	few	TRBJ1-5	.	TGTGCCAGCAGTATCCAGGGACCAAATCAGCCCCAGCATTTT	CASSIQGPNQPQHF
TRBV1	once	TRBJ2-2	.	TGCACCAGCAGCCACATGGGCTCGGCCGTCGGGATGAAGAGGACCGGGGAGCTGTTTTTT	CTSSHMGSAVGMKRTGELFF
TRBV5-1	.	TRBJ2-2	.	TGCGCCAGCACCCGCTGGGCGGAGGGGGACGGGGAGCTGTTTTTT	CASTRWAEGDGELFF
TRBV6-5	.	TRBJ1-1	.	TGTGCCAGTAGCGGGGTGCGGACTGAAGCTTTCTTT	CASSGVRTEAFF
TRBV9	.	TRBJ2-1	TRBD1	TGTGCCAGCAGCGCGCCGGGACAGGCTGACAATGAGCAGTTCTTC	CASSAPGQADNEQFF
TRBV27	.	TRBJ2-1	TRBD2	TGTGCCAGCAGCAGCATAGCGGGAGAACGCAATGAGCAGTTCTTC	CASSSIAGERNEQFF
TRBV11-3	.	TRBJ2-1	TRBD2	TGTGCCAGCAGCTTAGGCCGGCCTAGCGGGAGATCGGACAATGAGCAGTTCTTC	CASSLGRPSGRSDNEQFF
TRBV5-1	.	TRBJ2-7	.	TGCGCCAGCAGCTTGGAACCGGGTGGCGGATACGAGCAGTACTTC	CASSLEPGGGYEQYF
TRBV11-2	once	TRBJ2-1	.	TGTGCCAGCAGCTTACGGGGTGGCCCCTACAATGAGCAGTTCTTC	CASSLRGGPYNEQFF
TRBV29-1	.	TRBJ2-7	.	TGCAGCGTTGTGGGTTACGAGCAGTACTTC	CSVVGYEQYF
TRBV20-1	.	TRBJ2-7	.	TGCAGTGCTAGACGAGGGGGCGAGCAGTACTTC	CSARRGGEQYF
TRBV9	once	TRBJ1-1	.	TGTGCCAGCAGCGAGGGAGGCAAAAACACTGAAGCTTTCTTT	CASSEGGKNTEAFF
TRBV7-8	.	TRBJ2-7	.	TGTGCCAGCAGCTGGGCGACCGGGACCCTGACCTACGAGCAGTACTTC	CASSWATGTLTYEQYF
TRBV7-9	.	TRBJ2-7	TRBD1	TGTGCCAGCAGCTTACCGGGACAGGGACCCCTCGAGCAGTACTTC	CASSLPGQGPLEQYF
TRBV4-1	.	TRBJ2-6	.	TGCGCCAGCAGCCAAGATTGGACGCCTTATGGGGCCAACGTCCTGACTTTC	CASSQDWTPYGANVLTF
TRBV12-2	.	TRBJ2-5	.	TGTGCAAGTCGCTCAGGGACGGATCAAGAGACCCAGTACTTC	CASRSGTDQETQYF
TRBV6-5	.	TRBJ2-3	.	TGTGCCAGCAGCCTGGGGGTACGGGATACGCAGTATTTT	CASSLGVRDTQYF
TRBV5-1	.	TRBJ2-1	.	TGCGCCAGCAGCCAAGGTCAGGGCAACACCTACAATGAGCAGTTCTTC	CASSQGQGNTYNEQFF
TRBV2	.	TRBJ2-1	.	TGTGCCAGCAGTGCCTCTGGGGCCTCTCCCGCCGATGAGCAGTTCTTC	CASSASGASPADEQFF
TRBV7-2	.	TRBJ2-7	TRBD2	TGTGCCAGCAGCGAACTAGCGGGAGGCGCCTACGAGCAGTACTTC	CASSELAGGAYEQYF
TRBV13	.	TRBJ1-2	.	TGTGCCAGCAGCGGGAGCCCGTTGGATGGCTACACCTTC	CASSGSPLDGYTF
TRBV4-2	once	TRBJ1-2	.	TGTGCCAGCAGCCTCACGGTGCGGGCTACCAACTATGGCTACACCTTC	CASSLTVRATNYGYTF
TRBV16	.	TRBJ1-5	.	TGTGCCAGCAGCCAATCGGGACCCAATCCCCAGCATTTT	CASSQSGPNPQHF
TRBV28	.	TRBJ2-7	TRBD1	TGTGCCAGCAGTCCGCCGGACAGGGGCCTCTACGAGCAGTACTTC	CASSPPDRGLYEQYF
TRBV7-8	.	TRBJ2-7	.	TGTGCCAGCAGCTTTAGGGTAGCGGTCAACGAGCAGTACTTC	CASSFRVAVNEQYF
TRBV7-9	.	TRBJ2-1	TRBD2	TGTGCCATTCAACTAGCGGGACCATACAATGAGCAGTTCTTC	CAIQLAGPYNEQFF
TRBV4-3	.	TRBJ2-3	TRBD1	TGCGCCAGCAGCCAACTCACGGACAGGGGTGGGACAGATACGCAGTATTTT	CASSQLTDRGGTDTQYF
TRBV7-9	few	TRBJ1-1	.	TGTGCCAGCAGCTTAGAATACACACCTATGAACACTGAAGCTTTCTTT	CASSLEYTPMNTEAFF
TRBV6-1	.	TRBJ1-1	.	TGTGCCAGCAGTGAAGTTACACACCCGGGGAACACTGAAGCTTTCTTT	CASSEVTHPGNTEAFF